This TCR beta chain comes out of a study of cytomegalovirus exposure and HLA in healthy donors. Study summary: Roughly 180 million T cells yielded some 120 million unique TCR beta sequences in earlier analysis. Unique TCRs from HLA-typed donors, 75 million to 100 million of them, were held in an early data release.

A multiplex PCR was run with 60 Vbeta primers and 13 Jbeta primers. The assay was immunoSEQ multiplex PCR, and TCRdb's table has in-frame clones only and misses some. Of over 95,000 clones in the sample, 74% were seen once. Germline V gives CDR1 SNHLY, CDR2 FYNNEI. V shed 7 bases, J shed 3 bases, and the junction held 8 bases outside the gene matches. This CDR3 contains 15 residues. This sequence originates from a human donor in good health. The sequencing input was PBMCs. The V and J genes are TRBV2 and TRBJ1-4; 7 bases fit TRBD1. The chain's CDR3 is CASTMTGTSNEKLFF. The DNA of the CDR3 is TGTGCCAGCACGATGACAGGGACCTCTAATGAAAAACTGTTTTTT.